This T cell receptor (beta chain) was identified in a study of blood T cell repertoires in COVID-19. As for the study in general: Acute and convalescent COVID-19 specimens originated in the United States, Italy and Spain.

Living in about 25 US areas, the participants were between roughly 18 and 95 years of age. Symptom resolution, clearance, or two negative PCRs marked the recovered donors of Cohort 3. Germline CDR1 reads SGHRS; CDR2 reads YFSETQ. V gave up 5 bases and J gave up 5 bases, with 25 bases separating them. This CDR3 is 17 amino acids long. Some clones are missing from TCRdb's copy, which holds only in-frame ones; the method was immunoSEQ multiplex PCR. Of some 270,000 clones listed, 89% were seen once; the top ten hold about 1.7%. The sequence was collected from a woman aged 40 to 50 who had recovered from COVID-19. Sequencing was carried out using PBMCs or T cells enriched from blood (not recorded which). The chain joins TRBV5-1 to TRBJ1-1; D is unclear. The DNA for the CDR3 is TGCGCCAGCAGATCGTTGGCGAGCGCTGCCTTGGATACTGAAGCTTTCTTT. It specifies CASRSLASAALDTEAFF.